The entry that follows covers one T cell receptor beta chain sequence. Its antigen is as yet unknown. Amplification used 60 Vbeta primers and 13 Jbeta primers. Methods used by the authors: It was a later analysis that counted 75 million to 90 million unique TCR beta chains, of which around 11 million were shared. The data were produced by immunoSEQ multiplex PCR, yet TCRdb's version contains in-frame clones alone and is incomplete. V and J calls and clone size are as listed in that table; D and trimming were resolved from the DNA. The sample carries 95,000 to 110,000 clones, roughly 85% recorded once. These data come from a study of cytomegalovirus exposure and HLA in healthy donors. Germline CDR1 reads SGHNT; CDR2 reads YYREEE (reference sequence). The CDR3 runs 14 residues. The V gene lost 0 bases and the J gene lost 2 bases, with 9 bases spanning the gap. Whole-study results and caveats: The investigators catalogued 164 TCR beta chains as cytomegalovirus-associated. For most TCR beta V segments, an earlier analysis put the productive rate at about 87% or about 30% of the time. Sequencing likely produced, as an artifact, a cluster of highly shared sequence variants.

The material sequenced was PBMCs. The TCR originated in a man between 60 and 75 years old in good health and CMV-seropositive. The V gene is TRBV5-4, the J gene TRBJ2-7, with TRBD1 as a possible D gene (5 bases). The CDR3 is CASSLEGRTYEQYF. In DNA form, the CDR3 reads TGTGCCAGCAGCTTGGAGGGGCGGACCTACGAGCAGTACTTC. The full variable domain, completed using reference TRBV5-4 and TRBJ2-7, is ETGVTQSPTHLIKTRGQQVTLRCSSQSGHNTVSWYQQALGQGPQFIFQYYREEENGRGNFPPRFSGLQFPNYSSELNVNALELDDSALYLCASSLEGRTYEQYFGPGTRLTVT.